Here is one T cell receptor (beta chain) with its context. The data originate from a study of response to subunit inactivated influenza vaccine. MiXCR, applied by TCRdb to the RT-PCR reads, yields one record per CDR3 protein. The sample shows more than 450,000 distinct CDR3 sequences, around 10% of them seen only once. The J segment lost 2 bases and the V segment lost 5 bases, leaving 6 bases of the junction unmatched. Germline CDR1 is MNHEY and CDR2 is SVGEGT. The CDR3 extends over 14 amino acids. The data were also submitted as part of a second study, on T cells expressing NK-cell markers. As reported in that work: Template switching by 5'RACE with UMIs generated the TCR beta cDNA.

Sample: PBMCs from blood, taken on the day of vaccination. The clonotype comes from a man aged 50 to 60 who received an inactivated influenza vaccine. This chain links TRBV6-2 or TRBV6-3 with TRBJ2-7; 7 bases match TRBD1. CDR3 protein: CASSPTGETYEQYF. CDR3 DNA: TGTGCCAGCAGTCCAACAGGGGAGACCTACGAGCAGTACTTC.